The 29 T cell receptor beta chains below all came from one sample that was sequenced in a study of persistence of HIV-infected CD4 T cells. These receptors' antigens are unknown. An overlapping HIV-1 Gag peptide pool stimulated these cells at 0.85 to 1 ug/peptide/mL. Sorted nonresponding memory CD4+ T cells were CD40L-negative, CD69-negative, CD45RO-high. Sequencing used immunoSEQ version 4 in survey mode. Sequencing was performed with immunoSEQ multiplex PCR; in TCRdb, only in-frame clones are kept and a portion is missing. This table has approximately 34,000 clones, 65% to 90% appearing once. Sequencing was performed on CD4+ T cells sorted from PBMCs after roughly 17-hour stimulation, taken from a patient who received antiretroviral therapy. These receptors were obtained from an adult woman with HIV who was CMV-seropositive.

The chain couples TRBV27 to TRBJ1-5, with TRBD1 identical over 8 bases. CDR3 length equals 17 residues. Germline lookup yields CDR1 MNHEY and CDR2 SMNVEV (reference sequence). The V segment lost 5 bases and the J segment 2 bases; nucleotides outside the gene matches: 11. CDR3 DNA sequence: TGTGCCAGCAGTACCCAAACAGGGGGTAGCGGCAATCAGCCCCAGCATTTT. It encodes CASSTQTGGSGNQPQHF.

This chain links TRBV14 with TRBJ1-2, with D maybe TRBD1 (5 bases). This CDR3 comprises 12 residues. Germline V gene lookup returns CDR1 SGHDN and CDR2 FVKESK. Trimming stripped 4 bases from V and 8 bases from J, with 11 bases between. The CDR3 sequence is CASSPDRNGYTF. The CDR3 region has the DNA TGTGCCAGCAGCCCAGACAGAAACGGCTACACCTTC. Full variable domain (rest looked up from reference TRBV14 and TRBJ1-2): EAGVTQFPSHSVIEKGQTVTLRCDPISGHDNLYWYRRVMGKEIKFLLHFVKESKQDESGMPNNRFLAERTGGTYSTLKVQPAELEDSGVYFCASSPDRNGYTFGSGTRLTVV.

The V and J genes are TRBV19 and TRBJ1-5; tentatively, D is TRBD1 (6 bases). This CDR3 is 17 amino acids long. Germline V gene data show CDR1 as LNHDA and CDR2 as SQIVND (reference sequence). The V and J ends lost 3 bases and 0 bases respectively, with 15 bases between them. The CDR3 DNA reads TGTGCCAGTAGTATTGTCCCCATGGACAGTAGCAATCAGCCCCAGCATTTT. Protein: CASSIVPMDSSNQPQHF.

The gene calls are TRBV2 and TRBJ2-3; 8 bases are a match to TRBD1. This CDR3 region has 15 residues. Germline CDR1 SNHLY, CDR2 FYNNEI. Trimming removed 5 bases from V and 0 bases from J; junction bases left unmatched: 4. CDR3 in DNA: TGTGCCAGCAGTTGGACAGGGACAAGCACAGATACGCAGTATTTT. The encoded protein is CASSWTGTSTDTQYF.

There are a few counts of this clone. This chain joins TRBV11-1 and TRBJ2-1; TRBD1 matches 8 bases. V gave up 5 bases and J gave up 6 bases; unmatched junction bases: 9. The germline V gene encodes CDR1 SGHAT and CDR2 FQDESV (reference sequence). This CDR3 comprises 15 residues. The CDR3 DNA follows: TGTGCCAGCAGCCGGACAGGGTCTATACTCAATGAGCAGTTCTTC. Its translation is CASSRTGSILNEQFF. The full variable domain, completed using reference TRBV11-1 and TRBJ2-1, is EAEVAQSPRYKITEKSQAVAFWCDPISGHATLYWYRQILGQGPELLVQFQDESVVDDSQLPKDRFSAERLKGVDSTLKIQPAELGDSAMYLCASSRTGSILNEQFFGPGTRLTVL.

The rearrangement uses TRBV19 and TRBJ2-2; 9 bases match TRBD1. After removal of 9 bases from V and 3 bases from J, the junction contained 11 bases not matched to a gene. From germline, CDR1 is LNHDA and CDR2 SQIVND (reference sequence). CDR3 length: 16 residues. CDR3 nucleotide sequence: TGTGCCAGGGGGGGGAGCAACAGGGGGCACACCGGGGAGCTGTTTTTT. It yields the protein CARGGSNRGHTGELFF.

This chain links TRBV2 with TRBJ1-2; perhaps TRBD1 as D (5 bases). This CDR3 comprises 13 residues. The V end was cut by 5 bases, the J end by 6 bases, with 13 bases between. Germline values: CDR1 SNHLY, CDR2 FYNNEI. The CDR3 nucleotides read TGTGCCAGCAGTCGGGACCTGTTCAATGGCTACACCTTC. Encoded protein: CASSRDLFNGYTF.

V is TRBV27 and J is TRBJ1-5; D possibly corresponds to TRBD1 (5 bases). The CDR3 runs 16 residues. Per the germline V gene, CDR1 is MNHEY and CDR2 is SMNVEV (reference sequence). V shed 0 bases and J shed 1 base, with 10 bases lying between them. CDR3 protein: CASSLSQGRSNQPQHF. The CDR3 nucleotides are TGTGCCAGCAGTTTATCGCAGGGAAGAAGCAATCAGCCCCAGCATTTT.

The chain carries TRBV5-1 and TRBJ2-7, with 9 nucleotides matching TRBD1. The CDR3 loop spans 14 amino acids. Losses at the gene ends were 3 bases for V and 4 bases for J; bases not matched to a gene: 5. Germline V gene data show CDR1 as SGHRS and CDR2 as YFSETQ. The CDR3 spells CASSSTTGGYEQYF. CDR3 coding DNA: TGCGCCAGCAGCTCGACGACAGGGGGGTACGAGCAGTACTTC.

The chain has TRBV30 and TRBJ1-5, with D possibly TRBD1 on 6 matching bases. Trimming removed 5 bases at V and 2 bases at J, with 19 bases between. The CDR3 contains 16 residues. Per germline, CDR1 GTSNPN and CDR2 SVGIG (reference sequence). The CDR3 sequence: CAWGTDRPWGNQPQHF. Here the CDR3 DNA reads TGTGCCTGGGGTACCGACAGGCCGTGGGGCAATCAGCCCCAGCATTTT. Together with reference TRBV30 and TRBJ1-5, the CDR3 gives the full variable domain: SQTIHQWPATLVQPVGSPLSLECTVEGTSNPNLYWYRQAAGRGLQLLFYSVGIGQISSEVPQNLSASRPQDRQFILSSKKLLLSDSGFYLCAWGTDRPWGNQPQHFGDGTRLSIL.

V usage is TRBV28 and J usage is TRBJ2-7; D is undetermined. Trimming took 2 bases from V and 0 from J, leaving 17 bases between them. This CDR3 contains 17 residues. Germline V gene lookup returns CDR1 MDHEN and CDR2 SYDVKM. The CDR3 sequence is CASSLIQAGVRSYEQYF. DNA of the CDR3: TGTGCCAGCAGTTTAATCCAGGCAGGCGTGCGCTCCTACGAGCAGTACTTC.

This sequence joins TRBV7-8 and TRBJ2-7; 7 bases fit TRBD1. Germline lookup yields CDR1 SGHVS and CDR2 FQNEAQ. The CDR3 is 15 amino acids. J was trimmed by 2 bases and V by 4 bases; bases with no gene match: 8. CDR3 DNA sequence: TGTGCCAGCAGCTCAGAAGACAGGGTAGCCTACGAGCAGTACTTC. Translation gives CASSSEDRVAYEQYF. The full variable domain, in which reference TRBV7-8 and TRBJ2-7 provide the parts outside the CDR3, is GAGVSQSPRYKVAKRGQDVALRCDPISGHVSLFWYQQALGQGPEFLTYFQNEAQLDKSGLPSDRFFAERPEGSVSTLKIQRTQQEDSAVYLCASSSEDRVAYEQYFGPGTRLTVT.

This sequence joins TRBV29-1 and TRBJ1-2, with D possibly being TRBD1 (5 bases). In germline, CDR1 is SQVTM, CDR2 ANQGSEA. The CDR3 covers 14 residues. With 0 bases removed from V and 8 bases from J, the gap between germline ends came to 16 bases. CDR3 DNA sequence: TGCAGCGTTGAAGATTCCCGCAGGGTTCACGGCTACACCTTC. Its translation: CSVEDSRRVHGYTF.

This chain links TRBV11-3 with TRBJ2-7; D uncertain. Germline CDR1 is SGHNT and CDR2 is YENEEA. The germline V and J ends were trimmed by 8 bases and 3 bases, with 8 bases remaining between them. CDR3 length: 11 amino acids. Here the CDR3 DNA reads TGTGCCAGCTCTCGCCACTACGAGCAGTACTTC. This codes for CASSRHYEQYF.

The rearrangement uses TRBV18 and TRBJ1-4, with D unresolved. V shed 2 bases and J shed 7 bases, with 14 bases lying between them. Germline V gene data show CDR1 as KGHSH and CDR2 as LQKENI. The CDR3 sequence is 15 residues long. The CDR3 nucleotides are TGTGCCAGCTCACCATTTCATGTAGGCAGTGAAAAACTGTTTTTT. Amino acids: CASSPFHVGSEKLFF. Variable domain in full (rest from reference TRBV18 and TRBJ1-4): NAGVMQNPRHLVRRRGQEARLRCSPMKGHSHVYWYRQLPEEGLKFMVYLQKENIIDESGMPKERFSAEFPKEGPSILRIQQVVRGDSAAYFCASSPFHVGSEKLFFGSGTQLSVL.

This clone turned up a few times. This chain's CDR3 is CAWSGDRAEKLFF. The CDR3 nucleotides are TGTGCCTGGAGTGGGGACAGGGCTGAAAAACTGTTTTTT. The J gene is TRBJ1-4, the V gene TRBV30, with TRBD1 matching 9 bases. V gave up 1 base and J gave up 7 bases; unmatched junction bases: 1. CDR1 is GTSNPN and CDR2 is SVGIG in the germline V gene (reference sequence). The CDR3 is 13 amino acids.

J is TRBJ1-1 and V is TRBV12-5, with a weak D call TRBD1 (5 bases). V gave up 1 base and J gave up 5 bases, with 14 bases separating them. This CDR3 is built from 15 residues. Germline loops: CDR1 LGHNT, CDR2 FRNRAP. CDR3 sequence: CASGLEGRGRTEAFF. The DNA for the CDR3 is TGTGCTAGTGGTTTGGAGGGACGGGGACGAACTGAAGCTTTCTTT.

CDR3 sequence: CASSHRLAGVSNEQFF. The CDR3 DNA sequence: TGTGCCAGCAGCCATCGACTAGCGGGAGTTAGCAATGAGCAGTTCTTC. The V and J genes are TRBV6-2 or TRBV6-3 and TRBJ2-1; TRBD2 matches 12 bases. J gave up 6 bases and V 6 bases, and 9 bases lay outside the gene matches. CDR1 and CDR2 from the germline V gene are MNHEY and SVGEGT. The CDR3 loop spans 16 amino acids.

The chain has TRBV7-8 and TRBJ2-7, with TRBD1 identical over 8 bases. V lost 5 bases and J lost 10; bases outside the gene matches: 4. This CDR3 has 11 amino acids. CDR1 and CDR2 from the germline V gene are SGHVS and FQNEAQ. The CDR3: CASSLTGGQYF. CDR3 DNA sequence: TGTGCCAGCAGCCTAACAGGGGGACAGTACTTC.

The V call is TRBV29-1, the J call TRBJ2-5, with D unresolved. Germline V gene data show CDR1 as SQVTM and CDR2 as ANQGSEA. The V and J ends lost 8 bases and 2 bases respectively, with 12 bases between them. The CDR3 totals 12 residues. The CDR3 is CSLQDGQETQYF. In DNA form, the CDR3 reads TGCAGCCTTCAGGACGGACAAGAGACCCAGTACTTC.

The chain joins TRBV11-3 to TRBJ2-3; D is unclear. In germline, CDR1 is SGHNT, CDR2 YENEEA. This CDR3 has 14 residues. V was trimmed by 4 bases and J by 1 base, leaving 9 bases between them. DNA for the CDR3: TGTGCCAGCAGCTCTTTCACTGGCACAGATACGCAGTATTTT. It encodes CASSSFTGTDTQYF.

This sequence joins TRBV19 and TRBJ1-5; a possible D gene is TRBD1 (6 bases). From germline, CDR1 is LNHDA and CDR2 SQIVND (reference sequence). The CDR3 runs to 19 residues. Trimming removed 2 bases from V and 0 bases from J, with 20 bases in between. The DNA of the CDR3 is TGTGCCAGTAGTATATATTCGGGGGGCGTGGGCTATAGCAATCAGCCCCAGCATTTT. It codes for CASSIYSGGVGYSNQPQHF.

The rearrangement links TRBV20-1 to TRBJ1-1; no reliable D call. This CDR3 is built from 11 residues. Germline CDR1 DFQATT, CDR2 SNEGSKA (reference sequence). Trimming took 5 bases from V and 6 from J, leaving 10 bases between them. The chain's CDR3 is CSAAPASEAFF. In DNA, the CDR3 is TGCAGTGCTGCCCCAGCGTCTGAAGCTTTCTTT.

The chain carries TRBV3-1 (or the pseudogene TRBV3-2) and TRBJ1-3, with D maybe TRBD1 (5 bases). Per the germline V gene, CDR1 is LGHDT and CDR2 is YNNKEL (reference sequence). The CDR3 runs to 15 residues. V was clipped by 5 bases and J by 1 base, with 12 bases between them. Here the CDR3 reads CASSKQTVSGNTIYF. The DNA of the CDR3 is TGTGCCAGCAGCAAACAGACAGTGTCTGGAAACACCATATATTTT.

The chain links TRBV9 to TRBJ2-3; no definite D call. CDR1 and CDR2 (germline): SGDLS, YYNGEE. The CDR3 sequence is 13 residues long. Trimming cost V 3 bases and J 1 base, with 6 bases left between them. The CDR3 region is CASSGPGTDTQYF. CDR3 in DNA: TGTGCCAGCAGCGGGCCAGGCACAGATACGCAGTATTTT. The whole variable domain, filled in from reference TRBV9 and TRBJ2-3, reads DSGVTQTPKHLITATGQRVTLRCSPRSGDLSVYWYQQSLDQGLQFLIQYYNGEERAKGNILERFSAQQFPDLHSELNLSSLELGDSALYFCASSGPGTDTQYFGPGTRLTVL.

This chain uses TRBV28 with TRBJ1-2, with D possibly being TRBD1 (5 bases). Trimming shortened V by 1 base and J by 9 bases, and 18 bases separated the two germline ends. The germline gives CDR1 MDHEN, CDR2 SYDVKM. The CDR3 runs 15 residues. The CDR3 DNA follows: TGTGCCAGCAGTTTATCATCCCGGCAGGGTAGAAGCTACACCTTC. Translation gives CASSLSSRQGRSYTF.

This rearrangement joins TRBV6-2 or TRBV6-3 to TRBJ1-2, with D uncertain. V was clipped by 0 bases and J by 2 bases, with 13 bases between them. This CDR3 has 16 amino acids. CDR1 is MNHEY, CDR2 SVGEGT, per germline. The CDR3 DNA follows: TGTGCCAGCAGTTACTCAGGCGGGAAGACCAACTATGGCTACACCTTC. Encoded protein: CASSYSGGKTNYGYTF.

This chain joins TRBV29-1 and TRBJ1-6; tentative D call: TRBD1 (5 bases). The CDR3 is made up of 13 amino acids. V was clipped by 2 bases and J by 10 bases, with 12 bases between them. The germline V gene has CDR1 SQVTM and CDR2 ANQGSEA. The CDR3 sequence is CSVELQGGSPLHF. CDR3 nucleotides: TGCAGCGTTGAACTCCAGGGAGGCTCACCCCTCCACTTT.

The chain has TRBV5-4 and TRBJ2-1; D may be TRBD1 (7 bases). CDR1 is SGHNT and CDR2 is YYREEE in the germline V gene (reference sequence). The CDR3 totals 15 residues. Trimming shortened V by 1 base and J by 8 bases, and 16 bases separated the two germline ends. The CDR3 loop reads CASSLLAGGGDEQFF. The CDR3 DNA is TGTGCCAGCAGCTTGTTGGCAGGGGGAGGAGATGAGCAGTTCTTC.